One sample yielded the 27 T cell receptor beta chains listed below, sequenced in a study of blood T cell repertoires in COVID-19. Assay used: immunoSEQ multiplex PCR; TCRdb lists only in-frame clones, some missing. Of roughly 100,000 clones listed, 84% were seen once; the top ten hold about 12%. The sample comprised peripheral blood. The source is a human donor in a cohort sampled during active COVID-19.

The V call is TRBV6-2 or TRBV6-3, the J call TRBJ1-5; 8 bases are a match to TRBD1. J lost 5 bases, V lost 3 bases, and 6 bases had no gene match. The germline V gene has CDR1 MNHEY and CDR2 SVGEGT. The CDR3 has 15 residues. The CDR3 DNA is TGTGCCAGCAGTTATCGGCAGGGGGCACATCAGCCCCAGCATTTT. Its protein product is CASSYRQGAHQPQHF.

V is TRBV19 and J is TRBJ2-5, with D possibly being TRBD2 (6 bases). V dropped 1 base and J dropped 4 bases, with 16 bases sitting between them. The CDR3 totals 16 residues. Germline CDR1 reads LNHDA; CDR2 reads SQIVND (reference sequence). CDR3 sequence (DNA): TGTGCCAGTAGTATAGGCTCCCCGCGGGGTTCAGAGACCCAGTACTTC. Translated, it gives CASSIGSPRGSETQYF.

This chain joins TRBV2 and TRBJ2-2, with 8 bases matching TRBD1. Germline CDR1 SNHLY, CDR2 FYNNEI. This CDR3 spans 14 amino acids. The V segment lost 8 bases and the J segment 1 base; nucleotides outside the gene matches: 3. The CDR3 DNA sequence: TGTGCCAGCGGGGGACAGGTGAACACCGGGGAGCTGTTTTTT. This sequence encodes CASGGQVNTGELFF.

The gene calls are TRBV4-2 and TRBJ2-2; 7 bases are a match to TRBD1. Germline V gene sequence: CDR1 LGHNA, CDR2 YNFKEQ. The CDR3 sequence is 19 residues long. Trimming at V came to 1 base and at J to 1 base, leaving 12 bases not matched to a gene. The chain's CDR3 is CASSQVVARPGGNTGELFF. The CDR3, as DNA: TGTGCCAGCAGCCAAGTCGTGGCTAGGCCAGGGGGGAACACCGGGGAGCTGTTTTTT.

The CDR3 nucleotides are TGTGCCAGCTCACCCGCCTACAATGAGCAGTTCTTC. Translating gives CASSPAYNEQFF. This sequence joins TRBV18 and TRBJ2-1; D is unclear. Germline assignment: CDR1 KGHSH and CDR2 LQKENI. This CDR3 comprises 12 residues. V gave up 3 bases and J gave up 2 bases, with 2 bases separating them.

V usage is TRBV3-1 (or the pseudogene TRBV3-2) and J usage is TRBJ2-1, with 10 nucleotides matching TRBD2. CDR1 is LGHDT, CDR2 YNNKEL, per germline (reference sequence). The trim removed 1 base at V and 13 bases at J, leaving 7 bases unmatched. The CDR3 has 14 residues. CDR3 region: CASSQGSSGGGQFF. The CDR3 DNA reads TGTGCCAGCAGCCAAGGATCTAGCGGGGGAGGTCAGTTCTTC.

The rearrangement joins TRBV19 to TRBJ1-2; TRBD1 is a possible D gene (6 bases). This CDR3 contains 15 residues. Trimming cost V 3 bases and J 2 bases, with 13 bases left between them. Germline V lookup: CDR1 LNHDA, CDR2 SQIVND (reference sequence). The CDR3 region is CASSIRSGGNYGYTF. The CDR3 DNA sequence: TGTGCCAGTAGTATTAGAAGCGGGGGCAACTATGGCTACACCTTC.

This chain connects TRBV19 to TRBJ1-6; weak D call: TRBD1 (6 bases). Germline V gene data show CDR1 as LNHDA and CDR2 as SQIVND (reference sequence). The CDR3 spans 15 residues. V gave up 3 bases and J gave up 6 bases, with 12 bases separating them. CDR3 sequence reads: CASSIGGGSNSPLHF. The CDR3 DNA sequence: TGTGCCAGTAGTATTGGGGGCGGGAGTAATTCACCCCTCCACTTT.

The chain joins TRBV3-1 (or the pseudogene TRBV3-2) to TRBJ2-2, with 9 bases identical to TRBD1. Germline trimming cut 3 bases from V and 5 bases from J; bases unmatched to any gene: 7. The CDR3 covers 16 residues. CDR1 is LGHDT, CDR2 YNNKEL, per germline (reference sequence). As DNA, the CDR3 is TGTGCCAGCAGCCACCGAACAGGGGGCGGTACCGGGGAGCTGTTTTTT. Translating gives CASSHRTGGGTGELFF.

This chain joins TRBV11-2 and TRBJ2-1; 11 bases are shared with TRBD2. The germline CDR1 and CDR2 sequences are SGHAT and FQNNGV. The CDR3 contains 16 residues. Trimming at V came to 5 bases and at J to 2 bases, leaving 5 bases not matched to a gene. CDR3 sequence reads: CASSPSSGGAYNEQFF. In nucleotides, the CDR3 is TGTGCCAGCAGCCCAAGTAGCGGGGGGGCCTACAATGAGCAGTTCTTC.

The chain couples TRBV25-1 to TRBJ2-7, with 7 bases matching TRBD1. Unmatched junction bases numbered 4, after V lost 3 bases and J lost 5 bases. CDR1 and CDR2 from the germline V gene are MGHDK and SYGVNS. The CDR3 consists of 13 residues. CDR3 sequence (DNA): TGTGCCAGCAGTGAGCCCAGGGGGAACGAGCAGTACTTC. This sequence encodes CASSEPRGNEQYF.

The chain combines TRBV6-2 or TRBV6-3 with TRBJ2-3; 10 bases agree with TRBD2. Germline CDR1 reads MNHEY; CDR2 reads SVGEGT. Trimming at V came to 5 bases and at J to 2 bases, leaving 4 bases not matched to a gene. The CDR3 is 15 amino acids. The CDR3 nucleotides read TGTGCCAGCAGTACACTAGCGGGGTACACAGATACGCAGTATTTT. Protein product: CASSTLAGYTDTQYF.

This clone was seen a few times. The CDR3 DNA follows: TGTGCCAGCAGCGTTTTTCCAGGTGGAGGTATAGCTTTCTTT. Translation: CASSVFPGGGIAFF. V usage is TRBV9 and J usage is TRBJ1-1; no clear D. With 2 bases removed from V and 10 bases from J, the gap between germline ends came to 18 bases. Germline V gene data show CDR1 as SGDLS and CDR2 as YYNGEE. The CDR3 covers 14 residues. The full variable domain, with the rest looked up from reference TRBV9 and TRBJ1-1, is DSGVTQTPKHLITATGQRVTLRCSPRSGDLSVYWYQQSLDQGLQFLIQYYNGEERAKGNILERFSAQQFPDLHSELNLSSLELGDSALYFCASSVFPGGGIAFFGQGTRLTVV.

The chain combines TRBV27 with TRBJ2-7; 9 bases are shared with TRBD1. CDR3 length equals 13 residues. The trim removed 6 bases at V and 6 bases at J, leaving 6 bases unmatched. Germline CDR1 MNHEY, CDR2 SMNVEV (reference sequence). The CDR3 protein is CASRGRDRVEQYF. The CDR3 nucleotides read TGTGCCAGCAGGGGCCGGGACAGGGTCGAGCAGTACTTC.

The chain joins TRBV7-2 to TRBJ2-2; D might be TRBD2 (6 bases). CDR1 and CDR2 (germline): SGHTA, FQGNSA. V was pared by 2 bases and J by 2 bases, with 12 bases between. The CDR3 runs to 16 residues. The CDR3 loop is CASSLRVGGNTGELFF. CDR3 DNA sequence: TGTGCCAGCAGCTTACGGGTGGGGGGTAACACCGGGGAGCTGTTTTTT.

The rearrangement links TRBV5-4 to TRBJ1-2; 10 bases are a match to TRBD1. The CDR3 length is 15 residues. CDR1 is SGHNT, CDR2 YYREEE, per germline (reference sequence). J was trimmed by 6 bases and V by 5 bases; bases with no gene match: 10. CDR3 in DNA: TGTGCCAGCAGTTACAACTCGGGACAGGGGAATGGCTACACCTTC. It specifies CASSYNSGQGNGYTF.

V is TRBV7-2 and J is TRBJ1-1; D ambiguous. This CDR3 has 15 amino acids. The ends were cut back, 5 bases at V and 1 base at J, with 14 bases in the middle. Germline lookup yields CDR1 SGHTA and CDR2 FQGNSA. The CDR3 reads CASSLNPGPNTEAFF. CDR3 DNA sequence: TGTGCCAGCAGCCTCAACCCAGGCCCGAACACTGAAGCTTTCTTT.

CDR3 residues: CASRTRQGKQYF. In DNA form, the CDR3 reads TGTGCCAGCAGGACACGACAGGGGAAGCAGTACTTC. V gene TRBV6-5 combines with J gene TRBJ2-7; 8 nucleotides align to TRBD1. The CDR3 has 12 residues. The V gene's germline CDR1 is MNHEY and CDR2 SVGAGI. Germline trimming cut 6 bases from V and 8 bases from J; bases unmatched to any gene: 6.

The chain couples TRBV6-5 to TRBJ1-2; perhaps TRBD1 as D (5 bases). V dropped 6 bases and J dropped 5 bases, with 10 bases sitting between them. The CDR3 has 12 amino acids. Per the germline V gene, CDR1 is MNHEY and CDR2 is SVGAGI. CDR3 nucleotide sequence: TGTGCCAGCAGCGGGACTAGATATGGCTACACCTTC. Its translation is CASSGTRYGYTF.

The chain has TRBV9 and TRBJ1-1; the D is unclear. V lost 0 bases and J 0 bases, leaving 3 bases between the germline ends. CDR1 and CDR2 (germline): SGDLS, YYNGEE. The CDR3 covers 13 residues. CDR3 in amino acids: CASSVDMNTEAFF. The CDR3 DNA reads as TGTGCCAGCAGCGTAGATATGAACACTGAAGCTTTCTTT.

The chain combines TRBV19 with TRBJ1-5, with a tentative D call TRBD1 (6 bases). Germline V gene lookup returns CDR1 LNHDA and CDR2 SQIVND (reference sequence). V gave up 3 bases and J gave up 3 bases, with 21 bases separating them. CDR3 length: 18 residues. As DNA, the CDR3 is TGTGCCAGTAGTATCCCGAAACAGGGTATGATCACCAATCAGCCCCAGCATTTT. This translates into CASSIPKQGMITNQPQHF.

The chain is built from TRBV3-1 (or the pseudogene TRBV3-2) and TRBJ2-4; D is possibly TRBD1 (5 bases). The V end was cut by 3 bases, the J end by 8 bases, with 11 bases between. The CDR3 length is 13 residues. Germline CDR1 is LGHDT and CDR2 is YNNKEL (reference sequence). The CDR3 DNA follows: TGTGCCAGCAGCCAGCAGGGTGTACACATTCAGTACTTC. Its translation is CASSQQGVHIQYF.

This clone was detected once. The J gene is TRBJ2-5, the V gene TRBV10-3; 11 nucleotides agree with TRBD2. This CDR3 region has 18 residues. J lost 0 bases, V lost 3 bases, and 9 bases had no gene match. Germline V gene data show CDR1 as ENHRY and CDR2 as SYGVKD. The chain's CDR3 is CAISDPRPSGGNQETQYF. The DNA of the CDR3 is TGTGCCATCAGTGACCCGAGGCCTAGCGGGGGGAACCAAGAGACCCAGTACTTC.

The V gene is TRBV29-1, the J gene TRBJ2-3; tentatively, D is TRBD2 (5 bases). The CDR3 spans 12 residues. CDR1 SQVTM and CDR2 ANQGSEA come from the germline V gene. Trimming took off 4 bases at V and 5 bases at J, with 10 bases between the two ends. The CDR3 is CSVVGGIDTQYF. For the CDR3, the DNA is TGCAGCGTTGTAGGAGGAATAGATACGCAGTATTTT.

This rearrangement joins TRBV5-1 to TRBJ1-5, with a possible D match to TRBD1 (5 bases). V was clipped by 0 bases and J by 6 bases, with 13 bases between them. The germline V gene encodes CDR1 SGHRS and CDR2 YFSETQ. The CDR3 has 15 amino acids. The CDR3: CASSLVGAMGQPQHF. CDR3 bases: TGCGCCAGCAGCTTGGTTGGGGCGATGGGTCAGCCCCAGCATTTT.

The chain couples TRBV30 to TRBJ1-1, with D uncertain. CDR1 GTSNPN and CDR2 SVGIG come from the germline V gene (reference sequence). The CDR3 is 13 amino acids. The germline V and J ends were trimmed by 0 bases and 12 bases, with 17 bases remaining between them. The CDR3 here is CAWSVNFPGIPFF. The CDR3 bases are TGTGCCTGGAGTGTAAACTTCCCGGGGATACCTTTCTTT.

This chain links TRBV24-1 with TRBJ2-5, with 8 nucleotides matching TRBD1. The germline gives CDR1 KGHDR, CDR2 SFDVKD. With 3 bases clipped from V and 5 bases from J, the junction kept 7 bases outside the gene matches. The CDR3 totals 15 residues. CDR3 sequence: CATSDGQGGRETQYF. DNA for the CDR3: TGTGCCACCAGTGATGGACAGGGAGGACGCGAGACCCAGTACTTC.